Listed here are 20 T cell receptor beta chains from one sample, sequenced in a study of molecular identifiers for immune sequencing clone quantification. TCRdb recomputed calls from the PCR reads with MiXCR, one row per CDR3 protein. The repertoire holds around 480,000 distinct CDR3 sequences, less than 30% seen once, with under 0.85% in the top ten. Material: naive CD8+ T cells from blood, with Jurkat cell RNA spiked in. The subset was: FACS-sorted CD8+CD4-CCR7+CD45RA+ naive T cells. These receptors originate from a human donor in good health. Some libraries in this study had Jurkat cell RNA spiked in.

V and J are TRBV7-9 and TRBJ1-1, with TRBD1 identical over 7 bases. Germline values: CDR1 SEHNR, CDR2 FQNEAQ (reference sequence). The CDR3 loop spans 17 amino acids. Trimming cost V 5 bases and J 3 bases; bases outside gene matches: 15. The CDR3 nucleotides read TGTGCCAGCAGCCGAAGAACCAAACAGGGGTCGGACACTGAAGCTTTCTTT. Its protein is CASSRRTKQGSDTEAFF.

In its sample, this clonotype was seen a few times. The chain combines TRBV5-6 with TRBJ2-1; 12 bases are a match to TRBD2. Germline values: CDR1 SGHDT, CDR2 YYEEEE. The CDR3 is 15 residues long. Trimming cost V 3 bases and J 6 bases; bases outside gene matches: 4. The DNA of the CDR3 is TGTGCCAGCAGCTGGCTAGCGGGGGGGCCCAATGAGCAGTTCTTC. Protein: CASSWLAGGPNEQFF.

V is TRBV5-1 and J is TRBJ2-3; TRBD2 matches 10 bases. The CDR3 length is 14 residues. Germline CDR1 is SGHRS and CDR2 is YFSETQ. J gave up 6 bases and V 5 bases, and 6 bases lay outside the gene matches. As DNA, the CDR3 is TGCGCCAGCAGACAAGCGGGGGGGCGGGATACGCAGTATTTT. It specifies CASRQAGGRDTQYF.

This clonotype occurred many times. The chain couples TRBV5-6 to TRBJ2-7, with 8 bases that match TRBD1. V shed 4 bases, J shed 1 base, and the junction held 7 bases outside the gene matches. This CDR3 comprises 15 residues. Looked up from germline, CDR1 is SGHDT and CDR2 is YYEEEE. The CDR3, as DNA: TGTGCCAGCAGCCCTCCCGGACAGGGTTCCTACGAGCAGTACTTC. As protein: CASSPPGQGSYEQYF. The complete variable domain, with remaining parts taken from reference TRBV5-6 and TRBJ2-7, reads DAGVTQSPTHLIKTRGQQVTLRCSPKSGHDTVSWYQQALGQGPQFIFQYYEEEERQRGNFPDRFSGHQFPNYSSELNVNALLLGDSALYLCASSPPGQGSYEQYFGPGTRLTVT.

V and J are TRBV20-1 and TRBJ2-3, with TRBD1 identical over 7 bases. Germline V gene lookup returns CDR1 DFQATT and CDR2 SNEGSKA (reference sequence). J was trimmed by 4 bases and V by 3 bases; bases with no gene match: 10. This CDR3 contains 15 residues. CDR3 sequence reads: CSARGDSGGPDTQYF. The CDR3 coding sequence is TGCAGTGCTAGGGGCGACTCAGGGGGACCAGATACGCAGTATTTT.

This clonotype was picked up a small number of times. J is TRBJ2-1 and V is TRBV11-3, with unresolved D. Germline lookup yields CDR1 SGHNT and CDR2 YENEEA. Trimming shortened V by 3 bases and J by 6 bases, and 9 bases separated the two germline ends. This CDR3 has 13 residues. The CDR3 protein is CASSFSPPNEQFF. Here the CDR3 DNA reads TGTGCCAGCAGCTTTAGCCCCCCCAATGAGCAGTTCTTC.

This clonotype was seen ten or more times. V is TRBV7-9 and J is TRBJ2-3; the D gene is possibly TRBD2 (5 bases). The V end lost 2 bases, the J end lost 5 bases, and 11 bases lay between the germline ends. Germline V lookup: CDR1 SEHNR, CDR2 FQNEAQ (reference sequence). The CDR3 covers 14 residues. The CDR3 sequence: CASSLLTAGDTQYF. The CDR3 nucleotides are TGTGCCAGCAGCTTATTGACGGCGGGAGATACGCAGTATTTT.

Regarding this clonotype: This clone may be a read error of a much larger clone one base away. The chain recombines TRBV30 with TRBJ2-7; perhaps D is TRBD1 or TRBD2 (5 bases each). Germline CDR1 and CDR2: GTSNPN and SVGIG (reference sequence). This CDR3 comprises 13 residues. The CDR3 nucleotides read TGTGCCCGGAGTCCCCTAGAGGGGTACGAGCAGTACTTC. Translation gives CARSPLEGYEQYF.

This clonotype was observed a handful of times. The chain uses TRBV11-2 and TRBJ2-1; a possible D gene is TRBD1 (6 bases). CDR3 length equals 16 residues. V lost 5 bases and J lost 1, with 15 bases in between. In germline, CDR1 is SGHAT, CDR2 FQNNGV. CDR3 sequence (DNA): TGTGCCAGCAGCGACCGGGACAACCCGTCCTACAATGAGCAGTTCTTC. Translation gives CASSDRDNPSYNEQFF.

J is TRBJ2-7 and V is TRBV7-6; 8 bases fit TRBD2. V dropped 3 bases and J dropped 4; count of bases not matched to a gene: 2. There are 13 residues in the CDR3. Per the germline V gene, CDR1 is SGHVS and CDR2 is FNYEAQ. The CDR3 protein is CASSFGGRYEQYF. In nucleotides, the CDR3 is TGTGCCAGCAGCTTTGGCGGGAGGTACGAGCAGTACTTC.

The chain joins TRBV21-1 to TRBJ1-4; the table's D call of TRBD1 was not tested on the DNA. TRBV21-1 is listed as a pseudogene. CDR3 length: 15 residues. The CDR3 DNA reads TGTGCCAGCAGCAAAGAGACAGGGGAGAAAGAAAAACTGTTTTTT. This codes for CASSKETGEKEKLFF.

CDR3 residues: CASSVSDGETYEQYF. In nucleotides, the CDR3 is TGTGCCAGTAGTGTCTCGGACGGGGAGACCTACGAGCAGTACTTC. The V and J genes are TRBV19 and TRBJ2-7; possible D gene TRBD2, 5 bases. Trimming took 5 bases from V and 2 from J, leaving 16 bases between them. The CDR3 has 15 amino acids. Germline V gene sequence: CDR1 LNHDA, CDR2 SQIVND (reference sequence).

This clonotype has a handful of counts. The gene calls are TRBV6-2 or TRBV6-3 and TRBJ1-5, with a weak D call TRBD1 (5 bases). The CDR3 has 16 residues. V was trimmed by 0 bases and J by 2 bases, leaving 11 bases between them. Germline V CDR1 and CDR2: MNHEY, SVGEGT. In DNA form, the CDR3 reads TGTGCCAGCAGTTACTCTGGCAGGGACGGCAATCAGCCCCAGCATTTT. This translates into CASSYSGRDGNQPQHF.

This clonotype was seen ten or more times. The V call is TRBV4-3, the J call TRBJ1-1; the D is unclear. V was trimmed by 0 bases and J by 7 bases, leaving 12 bases between them. Germline values: CDR1 LGHNA, CDR2 YSLEER. The CDR3 is made up of 14 amino acids. DNA for the CDR3: TGCGCCAGCAGCCAAGACATGGACCCCCATGAAGCTTTCTTT. The encoded protein is CASSQDMDPHEAFF.

This clonotype turned up a few times. The J gene is TRBJ1-2, the V gene TRBV5-1; 7 bases fit TRBD1. The ends lost 1 base at V and 4 bases at J; junction bases unmatched: 7. CDR1 is SGHRS, CDR2 YFSETQ, per germline. The CDR3 has 15 amino acids. The CDR3 here is CASSLTGTVVYGYTF. For the CDR3, the DNA is TGCGCCAGCAGCTTGACCGGGACAGTCGTCTATGGCTACACCTTC.

This clonotype has a count of ten or more. The chain carries TRBV5-1 and TRBJ1-1; D remains unclear. V lost 6 bases and J lost 4, with 10 bases in between. CDR1 and CDR2 from the germline V gene are SGHRS and YFSETQ. The CDR3 runs to 12 residues. CDR3 DNA sequence: TGCGCCAGCACTCAGTCGGGCACTGAAGCTTTCTTT. Protein: CASTQSGTEAFF.

This clonotype showed up many times. The chain joins TRBV7-9 to TRBJ2-7, with a tentative D call TRBD1 (6 bases). The CDR3 spans 14 residues. V was cut by 5 bases and J by 0 bases, with 11 bases left in between. Germline values: CDR1 SEHNR, CDR2 FQNEAQ (reference sequence). CDR3 amino acids: CASSQRDISYEQYF. DNA of the CDR3: TGTGCCAGCAGCCAGAGGGACATCTCCTACGAGCAGTACTTC.

This clonotype has a single count. A much larger clone is a single base away; this may be a read error. The genes are TRBV20-1 and TRBJ2-5, with no clear D. Deletions cut 3 bases from V and 0 bases from J, with 8 bases between. There are 13 residues in the CDR3. Germline loops: CDR1 DFQATT, CDR2 SNEGSKA (reference sequence). In DNA form, the CDR3 reads TGCAGTGCTAGTACGAGCGACCAAGAGACCCAGTACTTC. It translates to CSASTSDQETQYF.

The chain uses TRBV27 and TRBJ2-1; D gene ambiguous. The germline gives CDR1 MNHEY, CDR2 SMNVEV (reference sequence). V was pared by 5 bases and J by 6 bases, with 20 bases between. The CDR3 is 16 amino acids. CDR3 residues: CASSPPRVALPNEQFF. CDR3 DNA: TGTGCCAGCAGTCCTCCTAGAGTAGCATTGCCCAATGAGCAGTTCTTC.

This clonotype was counted many times. This chain uses TRBV28 with TRBJ2-1; 10 nucleotides align to TRBD2. Trimming removed 6 bases from V and 3 bases from J; junction bases left unmatched: 5. Germline V gene sequence: CDR1 MDHEN, CDR2 SYDVKM. The CDR3 is made up of 15 amino acids. CDR3 sequence reads: CASSPTSGIYNEQFF. The CDR3 DNA sequence: TGTGCCAGCAGCCCTACTAGCGGGATCTACAATGAGCAGTTCTTC.